A single count supports the clone carrying this T cell receptor beta chain. This entry belongs to a study of blood T cell repertoires in COVID-19. Turning to the study itself: Acute and convalescent COVID-19 specimens originated in the United States, Italy and Spain. Nucleic acid was either cDNA or gDNA, and it came from T cells, B-cell-depleted T cells, or PBMCs.

Germline V gene sequence: CDR1 SEHNR, CDR2 FQNEAQ (reference sequence). The CDR3 extends over 12 amino acids. J was trimmed by 0 bases and V by 11 bases; bases with no gene match: 3. Original data processing: Reference gene primer amplification gave nucleated cell count estimates. Using immunoSEQ multiplex PCR, the repertoire was profiled, and TCRdb retains in-frame clones only, with some absent. For V, J and clone size, that table is used; D and trimming come from the DNA. The sample lists tens of thousands of clones, 82% seen once, with 4% to 5% in the top ten. The gene calls are TRBV7-9 and TRBJ1-2, with 7 bases that match TRBD1. The sequenced material came from peripheral blood. The TCR was taken from a woman aged 55-70 years with acute or convalescent COVID-19. CDR3 coding DNA: TGTGCCTGTGGGACAGCTAACTATGGCTACACCTTC. It encodes CACGTANYGYTF.